Listed below are T cell receptor beta chains from one sample, sequenced in a study of T cell repertoires in cytomegalovirus infection. TCRdb re-called the reads through MiXCR, storing one row per CDR3 protein. The table records about 900,000 distinct CDR3 sequences, about a third of them present only once. These receptors' targets are unknown. The sequencing here drew on cultured CD8+ T cells from PBMCs, taken from culture after CMV antigen stimulation. Every receptor here comes from a human donor in good health (CMV status not recorded). Some clones in this sample may be carry-over from other donors' samples. Both conserved end residues are part of each CDR3. The D gene is left open where the match is weak. Expanded clones get a size class; other rows say once, few or many, or leave the size out.

CASPEGLADQETQYF | TGTGCCAGCCCCGAGGGGCTAGCGGACCAAGAGACCCAGTACTTC | TRBV6-7 | TRBD2 | TRBJ2-5 | .
CAGGGWNTEAFF | TGTGCGGGTGGGGGGTGGAACACTGAAGCTTTCTTT | TRBV12-3/TRBV12-4 | . | TRBJ1-1 | .
CASSYSSGGANTGELFF | TGTGCCAGCAGTTACTCTAGCGGGGGTGCGAACACCGGGGAGCTGTTTTTT | TRBV6-5 | TRBD2 | TRBJ2-2 | few
CASQGRSTFF | TGTGCCAGCCAGGGCAGGTCAACGTTTTTT | TRBV2 | . | TRBJ1-4 | .
CASSLRGARGELFF | TGTGCCAGCAGTTTGCGGGGGGCGAGAGGGGAGCTGTTTTTT | TRBV27 | TRBD2 | TRBJ2-2 | .
CAISDRTEQFF | TGTGCCATCAGTGATCGAACGGAGCAGTTCTTC | TRBV10-3 | . | TRBJ2-1 | .
CASSISTPSYNEQFF | TGTGCCAGTAGTATAAGTACGCCTTCCTACAATGAGCAGTTCTTC | TRBV19 | . | TRBJ2-1 | .
CASSLSFKDRGPYNEQFF | TGTGCTAGCAGCTTATCTTTCAAGGACAGGGGTCCCTACAATGAGCAGTTCTTC | TRBV7-7 | TRBD1 | TRBJ2-1 | few
CASSDNGYTF | TGTGCCAGCAGTGACAATGGCTACACCTTC | TRBV25-1 | . | TRBJ1-2 | .
CASSLFGGHYGYTF | TGTGCCAGCAGCTTATTTGGGGGCCACTATGGCTACACCTTC | TRBV7-3 | . | TRBJ1-2 | .
CASSQEASRGTLWETQYF | TGCGCCAGCAGCCAAGAGGCGAGTAGGGGGACTTTGTGGGAGACCCAGTACTTC | TRBV4-3 | . | TRBJ2-5 | .
CASTPGGVFAPLHF | TGTGCCAGCACACCGGGCGGTGTATTTGCACCCCTCCACTTT | TRBV25-1 | . | TRBJ1-6 | .
CASVGGLETQYF | TGTGCCAGCGTTGGGGGTTTGGAGACCCAGTACTTC | TRBV6-1 | . | TRBJ2-5 | few
CAISRYSYEQYF | TGTGCCATCAGTAGATACAGCTACGAGCAGTACTTC | TRBV10-3 | . | TRBJ2-7 | few
CASSLGGPYAKLFF | TGTGCCAGCAGTCTCGGAGGCCCCTATGCAAAACTGTTTTTT | TRBV6-5 | . | TRBJ1-4 | .
CASSQVPTLAGGYNEQFF | TGCGCCAGCAGCCAAGTCCCAACGCTAGCGGGAGGCTACAATGAGCAGTTCTTC | TRBV4-3 | TRBD2 | TRBJ2-1 | many
CASSSFGGGTYEQYF | TGTGCCAGCAGCTCATTCGGCGGGGGGACCTACGAGCAGTACTTC | TRBV7-2 | TRBD2 | TRBJ2-7 | .
CASSERLAGGWNEQFF | TGTGCCAGCAGCGAAAGACTAGCGGGGGGTTGGAATGAGCAGTTCTTC | TRBV2 | TRBD2 | TRBJ2-1 | .
CASSLVATAFLGAFF | TGTGCCAGCAGCTTAGTTGCGACAGCCTTTCTCGGAGCTTTCTTT | TRBV7-2 | . | TRBJ1-1 | .
CASSSARDRAGGELFF | TGCGCCAGCAGCTCCGCCCGGGACAGGGCTGGCGGGGAGCTGTTTTTT | TRBV5-1 | TRBD1 | TRBJ2-2 | few
CARIDTLKNTEAFF | TGTGCCAGGATCGACACCCTCAAAAACACTGAAGCTTTCTTT | TRBV7-9 | . | TRBJ1-1 | few
CASSEFSGNTGELFF | TGTGCCAGCAGCGAATTTAGCGGAAACACCGGGGAGCTGTTTTTT | TRBV11-2 | . | TRBJ2-2 | few
CASSSRWDLNQPQHF | TGTGCCAGCAGCTCCAGGTGGGACCTCAATCAGCCCCAGCATTTT | TRBV7-9 | . | TRBJ1-5 | .
CATSASPRGVAEETQYF | TGTGCCACCAGTGCTTCCCCGAGGGGGGTGGCGGAAGAGACCCAGTACTTC | TRBV24-1 | . | TRBJ2-5 | .
CASTLSGGLPGDTQYF | TGTGCCAGCACCCTATCTGGGGGACTCCCGGGGGATACGCAGTATTTT | TRBV9 | . | TRBJ2-3 | .
CASSQDWGEEQFF | TGCGCCAGCAGCCAAGATTGGGGCGAAGAGCAGTTCTTC | TRBV4-3 | . | TRBJ2-1 | .
CASSGFPGTGEYQETQYF | TGTGCCAGCAGTGGGTTCCCCGGGACAGGCGAGTACCAAGAGACCCAGTACTTC | TRBV2 | TRBD1 | TRBJ2-5 | few
CSARAGGMGNQPQHF | TGCAGTGCTAGAGCCGGGGGCATGGGAAATCAGCCCCAGCATTTT | TRBV20-1 | . | TRBJ1-5 | .
CASTTGVSNSPLHF | TGTGCCAGTACGACAGGGGTTAGTAATTCACCCCTCCACTTT | TRBV27 | TRBD1 | TRBJ1-6 | .
CSARDEGTSGEQYF | TGCAGTGCTAGAGATGAGGGGACTAGCGGAGAGCAGTACTTC | TRBV20-1 | TRBD2 | TRBJ2-7 | .
CAISEWGGGDTQYF | TGTGCCATCAGTGAGTGGGGGGGCGGTGATACGCAGTATTTT | TRBV10-3 | . | TRBJ2-3 | .
CASGSYRRDGYTF | TGTGCTAGTGGTTCATACCGAAGGGATGGCTACACCTTC | TRBV12-5 | . | TRBJ1-2 | .
CASSPGTGAHYGYTF | TGTGCCAGCAGTCCCGGGACAGGGGCACACTATGGCTACACCTTC | TRBV27 | TRBD1 | TRBJ1-2 | .
CATSERGQGHYNEQFF | TGTGCCACCAGTGAAAGGGGACAGGGGCACTACAATGAGCAGTTCTTC | TRBV24-1 | TRBD1 | TRBJ2-1 | .
CASSRGGTGIYNEQFF | TGTGCCAGCAGTCGGGGGGGGACAGGGATCTACAATGAGCAGTTCTTC | TRBV2 | . | TRBJ2-1 | few
CASGGGDLYSNEQFF | TGTGCCAGCGGGGGTGGGGATCTGTACTCCAATGAGCAGTTCTTC | TRBV7-9 | . | TRBJ2-1 | .
CASGGAGNEQFF | TGTGCCAGCGGGGGGGCCGGCAATGAGCAGTTCTTC | TRBV11-2 | . | TRBJ2-1 | many
CASSMDGGVFTLHF | TGCGCCAGCAGTATGGACGGGGGGGTGTTTACCCTCCACTTT | TRBV5-1 | . | TRBJ1-6 | .
CASSDGDGIRSGNTIYF | TGTGCCAGCAGTGACGGTGACGGGATCCGCTCTGGAAACACCATATATTTT | TRBV6-1 | . | TRBJ1-3 | few
CASSSGLAGIFGSEQFF | TGTGCTAGCAGCAGCGGGCTAGCGGGGATCTTTGGGAGTGAGCAGTTCTTC | TRBV7-7 | TRBD2 | TRBJ2-1 | .
CASSSFGQGTTTDTQYF | TGTGCCAGCAGTTCTTTCGGACAGGGGACTACCACAGATACGCAGTATTTT | TRBV6-6 | TRBD1 | TRBJ2-3 | .
CASSSKAGHTF | TGTGCCAGCAGCTCCAAGGCGGGACACACCTTC | TRBV7-9 | . | TRBJ1-2 | .
CASSFDARDRGSREELFF | TGTGCCAGCAGCTTTGACGCTCGGGACAGGGGATCGAGGGAGGAGCTGTTTTTT | TRBV7-8 | TRBD1 | TRBJ2-2 | once